This T cell receptor beta chain was identified in a study of Graves' ophthalmopathy and Graves' hyperthyroidism. Sampling under 12 ml of fresh peripheral blood provided the PBMCs. RNA transcripts were the template, and TCR beta CDR3 regions were amplified from them. HTBI-primed RT-PCR formed the first round, and a multiplex PCR formed the second. TCRdb called the multiplex PCR reads again in MiXCR, with one record for every CDR3 protein. The sample holds a few hundred thousand distinct CDR3 sequences; roughly 15% are singletons and the top ten take 2.4%. The CDR3 covers 14 residues. Germline V gene data show CDR1 as SGHTA and CDR2 as FQGTGA. V dropped 5 bases and J dropped 4 bases, with 14 bases sitting between them.

The genes are TRBV7-3 and TRBJ1-1; tentative D call: TRBD1 (5 bases). This receptor was obtained from an adult woman with stable Graves' hyperthyroidism. The specimen sequenced was peripheral blood. CDR3 in amino acids: CASSPSPGATEAFF. In DNA, the CDR3 is TGTGCCAGCAGCCCAAGCCCCGGGGCCACTGAAGCTTTCTTT.